The source of this T cell receptor beta chain is a study of shared T cell receptors in the human thymus. The repertoire was sequenced with immunoSEQ multiplex PCR; TCRdb's copy has only in-frame clones and lacks some. The data contain approximately 400,000 clones, roughly 94% of them singletons. Sequencing input: thymocytes. This clonotype was obtained from a human donor.

The DNA of the CDR3 is TGTGCCAGCAGCGCGGTAGGTGGCCCTGGGTTGGGAGTGCAGTTCTTC. It specifies CASSAVGGPGLGVQFF. This chain uses TRBV9 with TRBJ2-1; weak D call: TRBD2 (5 bases). With 3 bases removed from V and 12 bases from J, the gap between germline ends came to 25 bases. CDR1 and CDR2 (germline): SGDLS, YYNGEE. The CDR3 contains 16 residues.